What follows describes a single TCR beta chain. Its specificity is unknown. The length of the CDR3 is 12 residues. Germline CDR1 is SQVTM and CDR2 is ANQGSEA. V was trimmed by 8 bases and J by 0 bases, leaving 7 bases between them. It was from alopecia areata patients that lesional scalp punch biopsies and peripheral blood were collected. The data are from a study of CD8+ T cells in alopecia areata. Study findings and constraints: Normal scalp showed lower clonality than lesional scalp, especially alopecia totalis/universalis.

The authors extracted RNA and reverse transcribed it into cDNA as the sequencing template. The data were produced by immunoSEQ multiplex PCR, yet TCRdb's version contains in-frame clones alone and is incomplete. This table holds 200,000 to 250,000 clones, around 62% found once. The chain combines TRBV29-1 with TRBJ1-4, with D perhaps matching TRBD1 (5 bases). The input for sequencing was CD4+ T cells sorted from blood, taken at week 0. This clonotype was sampled from a human donor with alopecia areata. This chain's CDR3 is CSLTATNEKLFF. The CDR3 coding sequence is TGCAGCCTGACAGCAACTAATGAAAAACTGTTTTTT.